This TCR beta chain derives from a study of T cell changes during pregnancy in multiple sclerosis. TCRdb keeps only in-frame clones here, not all; method: immunoSEQ multiplex PCR. This table holds about 130,000 clones, about 95% found once. Trimming removed 2 bases at V and 4 bases at J, with 20 bases between. Germline V lookup: CDR1 LGHNA, CDR2 YNFKEQ. The CDR3 runs 18 residues. The V call is TRBV4-2, the J call TRBJ1-4, with D possibly being TRBD1 (6 bases). The specimen comprised peripheral blood, sampled after pregnancy. This clonotype was sampled from a female donor with multiple sclerosis, enrolled in a pregnancy study. The CDR3 coding sequence is TGTGCCAGCAGCCAAAGGGGGGGATGGGAAAGTTTTAATGAAAAACTGTTTTTT. Encoded protein: CASSQRGGWESFNEKLFF.